The source of this T cell receptor beta chain is a study of Ad26.COV2.S vaccination and SARS-CoV-2 variants. Study summary: Recipients of Ad26.COV2.S got it intramuscularly, once or twice 56 days apart. Study results and caveats: Researchers cautioned that TCR breadth and depth analyses may have underestimated total T cell responses. Reported post-vaccination CD8+ and CD4+ T cell responses to spike showed substantial breadth.

Treatment indicated: some 20 received Ad26.COV2.S at low or high dose, single or two shots; 5 received placebo; per-sample allocation not given. Day 63 following the first vaccine or placebo injection was when the samples were taken. The vaccine delivered Wuhan-strain SARS-CoV-2 spike through an Ad26 vector. The method was immunoSEQ multiplex PCR; TCRdb's version includes in-frame clones alone and lacks a portion of them. The sample yields about 680,000 clones, 89% seen once. To note about this clone: Its antigen is currently unknown.

The source of this sequence is a person between 18 and 65 years old who received the Ad26.COV2.S COVID-19 vaccine or a placebo. This specimen consisted of peripheral blood, obtained in a trial of Ad26.COV2.S vaccine versus placebo.

The CDR3 sequence: CASSFGDGSYEQYF. The CDR3 bases are TGTGCCAGCAGCTTCGGGGACGGCTCCTACGAGCAGTACTTC. The chain is built from TRBV7-3 and TRBJ2-7; D may correspond to TRBD1 or TRBD2 (5 bases each). The germline CDR1 and CDR2 sequences are SGHTA and FQGTGA. The CDR3 runs to 14 residues. V shed 3 bases and J shed 0 bases, with 9 bases lying between them.